A single sample gave rise to the 24 T cell receptor beta chains below, sequenced in a study of CD8 T cells in Susac syndrome. RNA, at about 0.45 to 1 ug, was reverse transcribed with random hexamers. TCRdb ran MiXCR on the immunoSEQ multiplex PCR reads and lists one entry per CDR3 protein. In the table there are about 150,000 distinct CDR3 sequences, about 94% of which are singletons. The sequenced material came from CD8+ T cells from PBMCs. Receptors were obtained from a human donor with multiple sclerosis.

The chain carries TRBV30 and TRBJ1-3; maybe TRBD1 (5 bases). V lost 4 bases and J 0 bases, leaving 16 bases between the germline ends. The CDR3 length is 16 residues. Looked up from germline, CDR1 is GTSNPN and CDR2 is SVGIG (reference sequence). CDR3 in amino acids: CAWNSLPRDSGNTIYF. The CDR3 nucleotides read TGTGCCTGGAATAGTCTCCCCAGGGACTCTGGAAACACCATATATTTT.

The chain is built from TRBV7-9 and TRBJ2-7; D is possibly TRBD1 or TRBD2 (5 bases each). Germline CDR1 and CDR2: SEHNR and FQNEAQ (reference sequence). V was shortened by 5 bases and J by 1 base, with 15 bases between the two germline ends. The CDR3 covers 15 residues. The CDR3 DNA reads as TGTGCCAGCAGCCCGGGGCGGGTGGTATCCTACGAGCAGTACTTC. It translates to CASSPGRVVSYEQYF.

The chain has TRBV25-1 and TRBJ1-2, with D tentatively TRBD1 (6 bases). Trimming removed 0 bases at V and 7 bases at J, with 24 bases between. The germline CDR1 and CDR2 sequences are MGHDK and SYGVNS. The CDR3 runs to 18 residues. CDR3 DNA sequence: TGTGCCAGCAGTGAATACGGGCCTGTAGGGCAGGGGAAAGGTGGCTACACCTTC. Translated, it gives CASSEYGPVGQGKGGYTF.

The chain has TRBV29-1 and TRBJ1-1; D is unresolved. CDR3 size: 13 residues. The ends were cut back, 7 bases at V and 0 bases at J, with 12 bases in the middle. Germline V gene data show CDR1 as SQVTM and CDR2 as ANQGSEA. The DNA for the CDR3 is TGCAGCGCCCCGGACGGTCTGAACACTGAAGCTTTCTTT. Translating it yields CSAPDGLNTEAFF.

V usage is TRBV13 and J usage is TRBJ1-1; the D is unclear. Trimming pared 5 bases from V and 0 bases from J, leaving 13 bases between. Germline V gene data show CDR1 as PRHDT and CDR2 as FYEKMQ (reference sequence). The CDR3 is 15 amino acids. The CDR3 coding sequence is TGTGCCAGCAGCCCTCGGGCCGGGATGAACACTGAAGCTTTCTTT. It yields the protein CASSPRAGMNTEAFF.

The V gene is TRBV27, the J gene TRBJ2-5; 8 bases match TRBD2. Germline assignment: CDR1 MNHEY and CDR2 SMNVEV (reference sequence). The CDR3 loop spans 16 amino acids. The trim removed 3 bases at V and 1 base at J, leaving 7 bases unmatched. The CDR3 region has the DNA TGTGCCAGCAGTTTCTCAGCGGGGGAACTCCAAGAGACCCAGTACTTC. Translation gives CASSFSAGELQETQYF.

Of note for this clonotype: Germline is not matched at one junction end, which may reflect a read error. V is TRBV7-9 and J is TRBJ1-4, with TRBD1 matching 8 bases. CDR3 length equals 12 residues. Germline CDR1 and CDR2: SEHNR and FQNEAQ (reference sequence). DNA for the CDR3: TGTGCCAGCAGCCCGAACGGGGACAGGCTGTATTTT. Its translation is CASSPNGDRLYF.

This clonotype appeared a single time. This chain joins TRBV20-1 and TRBJ1-1; D uncertain. Germline V gene lookup returns CDR1 DFQATT and CDR2 SNEGSKA (reference sequence). Trimming cost V 6 bases and J 0 bases, with 11 bases left between them. This CDR3 has 13 residues. The chain's CDR3 is CSAKARMNTEAFF. The CDR3 DNA reads TGCAGTGCGAAGGCGCGCATGAACACTGAAGCTTTCTTT.

The chain recombines TRBV20-1 with TRBJ2-7, with D tentatively TRBD2 (5 bases). This CDR3 has 15 residues. CDR1 is DFQATT, CDR2 SNEGSKA, per germline (reference sequence). The V and J ends lost 0 bases and 0 bases respectively, with 12 bases between them. In DNA form, the CDR3 reads TGCAGTGCTAGAGATCGAGCGGCGGACTCCTACGAGCAGTACTTC. Its translation is CSARDRAADSYEQYF.

Here the CDR3 reads CAWSSSEAFF. CDR3 DNA sequence: TGTGCCTGGAGTTCTTCCGAAGCTTTCTTT. The gene calls are TRBV30 and TRBJ1-1; no clear D gene. Germline V gene lookup returns CDR1 GTSNPN and CDR2 SVGIG (reference sequence). This CDR3 is built from 10 residues. The V gene lost 2 bases and the J gene lost 8 bases, with 6 bases spanning the gap.

This chain uses TRBV6-2 or TRBV6-3 with TRBJ2-3; D is uncertain. V was cut by 0 bases and J by 2 bases, with 9 bases left in between. The CDR3 runs to 15 residues. Germline CDR1 MNHEY, CDR2 SVGEGT. The CDR3 reads CASSYSWTVTDTQYF. The CDR3 DNA is TGTGCCAGCAGTTACTCCTGGACCGTCACAGATACGCAGTATTTT.

This clonotype was found once. V is TRBV27 and J is TRBJ1-1; tentatively, D is TRBD1 (5 bases). Trimming stripped 8 bases from V and 5 bases from J, with 9 bases between. This CDR3 has 11 residues. The V gene's germline CDR1 is MNHEY and CDR2 SMNVEV (reference sequence). The CDR3 DNA reads as TGTGCCAGCGTTAAGGGGACTGAAGCTTTCTTT. Protein product: CASVKGTEAFF.

This chain links TRBV7-9 with TRBJ2-4; no clear D gene. The CDR3 is 12 amino acids. CDR1 and CDR2 (germline): SEHNR, FQNEAQ (reference sequence). V shed 0 bases and J shed 10 bases, with 7 bases lying between them. This chain's CDR3 is CASSLADRIQYF. The CDR3, as DNA: TGTGCCAGCAGCTTAGCGGACCGGATTCAGTACTTC.

The J gene is TRBJ2-7, the V gene TRBV4-3; possible D gene TRBD1, 5 bases. The CDR3 runs 14 residues. Trimming shortened V by 1 base and J by 5 bases, and 12 bases separated the two germline ends. Germline values: CDR1 LGHNA, CDR2 YSLEER. The CDR3 sequence: CASSQVRAENEQYF. As DNA, the CDR3 is TGCGCCAGCAGCCAAGTCAGGGCGGAGAACGAGCAGTACTTC.

J is TRBJ1-1 and V is TRBV29-1; D is ambiguous. V was shortened by 4 bases and J by 7 bases, with 7 bases between the two germline ends. The germline gives CDR1 SQVTM, CDR2 ANQGSEA. This CDR3 comprises 10 residues. The DNA for the CDR3 is TGCAGCGTTGTTCCGGGTGAAGCTTTCTTT. Its translation: CSVVPGEAFF.

The chain employs TRBV24-1 and TRBJ2-7; D unclear. This CDR3 contains 12 residues. Looked up from germline, CDR1 is KGHDR and CDR2 is SFDVKD. V lost 1 base to trimming and J lost 4 bases, with 4 bases between them. The CDR3 bases are TGTGCCACCAGTGATTTCGGGTACGAGCAGTACTTC. Encoded protein: CATSDFGYEQYF.

This chain joins TRBV4-1 and TRBJ2-7; possibly TRBD2 for D (6 bases). Trimming pared 0 bases from V and 2 bases from J, leaving 20 bases between. CDR1 and CDR2 from the germline V gene are MGHRA and YSYEKL. This CDR3 has 18 residues. The CDR3 spells CASSQERVLRGTAYEQYF. As DNA, the CDR3 is TGCGCCAGCAGCCAAGAACGGGTATTGCGGGGAACCGCCTACGAGCAGTACTTC.

The DNA of the CDR3 is TGTGCCAGCAGCTTAGGCGGACAGGGTACGAGCGAGCAGTACTTC. This translates into CASSLGGQGTSEQYF. The chain uses TRBV7-9 and TRBJ2-7; TRBD1 matches at 8 bases. Germline CDR1 and CDR2: SEHNR and FQNEAQ (reference sequence). Trimming took 1 base from V and 6 from J; bases not matched to a gene: 8. This CDR3 contains 15 residues. Supplemented by reference TRBV7-9 and TRBJ2-7, the full variable domain reads DTGVSQNPRHKITKRGQNVTFRCDPISEHNRLYWYRQTLGQGPEFLTYFQNEAQLEKSRLLSDRFSAERPKGSFSTLEIQRTEQGDSAMYLCASSLGGQGTSEQYFGPGTRLTVT.

The chain recombines TRBV20-1 with TRBJ1-5; the match to TRBD1 covers 7 bases. With 1 base clipped from V and 4 bases from J, the junction kept 10 bases outside the gene matches. This CDR3 is 16 amino acids long. Germline CDR1 reads DFQATT; CDR2 reads SNEGSKA (reference sequence). The chain's CDR3 is CSARAPNRGWNQPQHF. The CDR3 region has the DNA TGCAGTGCTAGAGCCCCTAACAGGGGTTGGAATCAGCCCCAGCATTTT.

The gene calls are TRBV3-1 and TRBJ2-3; maybe TRBD1 (5 bases). Trimming removed 0 bases at V and 1 base at J, with 14 bases between. Germline CDR1 is LGHDT and CDR2 is YNNKEL (reference sequence). This CDR3 contains 17 residues. CDR3 region: CASSQEHQGWGTDTQYF. CDR3 DNA: TGTGCCAGCAGCCAAGAACATCAGGGATGGGGCACAGATACGCAGTATTTT.

The gene calls are TRBV11-2 and TRBJ2-1; 8 bases line up with TRBD1. CDR1 and CDR2 from the germline V gene are SGHAT and FQNNGV. The CDR3 loop spans 15 amino acids. V dropped 5 bases and J dropped 4; count of bases not matched to a gene: 7. DNA for the CDR3: TGTGCCAGCAGCGGTAGGGACAGGCTTTACAATGAGCAGTTCTTC. It codes for CASSGRDRLYNEQFF.

V usage is TRBV4-3 and J usage is TRBJ2-1; D call uncertain. The CDR3 is 11 amino acids. The ends were cut back, 1 base at V and 9 bases at J, with 4 bases in the middle. Germline values: CDR1 LGHNA, CDR2 YSLEER. This CDR3 is CASSQGGEQFF. The CDR3 coding sequence is TGCGCCAGCAGCCAAGGAGGTGAGCAGTTCTTC.

The gene calls are TRBV7-9 and TRBJ2-7; D call uncertain. Trimming shortened V by 4 bases and J by 5 bases, and 15 bases separated the two germline ends. CDR3 length equals 14 residues. The V gene's germline CDR1 is SEHNR and CDR2 FQNEAQ (reference sequence). CDR3 in DNA: TGTGCCAGCAGCTCTCAATTAGCCCCCGACGAGCAGTACTTC. Translating gives CASSSQLAPDEQYF.

The chain carries TRBV12-3 or TRBV12-4 and TRBJ1-2; TRBD1 agrees at 7 bases. This CDR3 region has 15 residues. Trimming at V came to 4 bases and at J to 8 bases, leaving 13 bases not matched to a gene. In DNA, the CDR3 is TGTGCCAGCAGTTCCCCAGGGGGACTATTGGGGGGCTACACCTTC. This translates into CASSSPGGLLGGYTF.